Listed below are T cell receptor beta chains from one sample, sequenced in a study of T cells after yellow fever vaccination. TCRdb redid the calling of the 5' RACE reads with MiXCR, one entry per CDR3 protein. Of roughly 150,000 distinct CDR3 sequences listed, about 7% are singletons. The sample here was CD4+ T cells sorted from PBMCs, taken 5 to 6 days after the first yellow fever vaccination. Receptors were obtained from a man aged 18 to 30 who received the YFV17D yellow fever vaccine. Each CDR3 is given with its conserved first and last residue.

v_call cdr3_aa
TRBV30 CAWGRGITDTQYF
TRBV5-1 CASSLGPGNGEKLFF
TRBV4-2 CASSPTGQETQYF
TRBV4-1 CASSQIEVRETQYF
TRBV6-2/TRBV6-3 CASSPDGTDTQYF
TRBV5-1 CASSLRGISGNTIYF
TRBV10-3 CAISDNNSYNEQFF
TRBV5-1 CASSTQTDGELFF
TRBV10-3 CAISAGLAGAPRGNEQFF
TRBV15 CATSRAPMDTQYF
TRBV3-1 CASNGGGNTIYF
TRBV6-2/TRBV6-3 CASRKWTDSPNSPLHF
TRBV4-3 CASSQEFTGGGNTIYF
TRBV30 CAWSVLKGGEKLFF
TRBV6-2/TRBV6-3 CASSYGGTGYNEQFF
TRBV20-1 CSANGGTDTDTQYF
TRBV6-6 CASSYHSETQYF
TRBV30 CAWGSETEAFF